The 15 T cell receptor beta chains in this list originate from one sample, sequenced in a study of cytotoxic CD8 clonotypes in ibrutinib-treated CLL. Sequencing was performed with immunoSEQ multiplex PCR; in TCRdb, only in-frame clones are kept and a portion is missing. The sample holds hundreds of thousands of clones, roughly two thirds seen once. The input for sequencing was PBMCs, taken after 36 months of ibrutinib treatment. These receptors all come from a human donor with chronic lymphocytic leukemia.

The chain combines TRBV7-6 with TRBJ1-6; unclear D gene. The CDR3 covers 15 residues. V lost 5 bases to trimming and J lost 5 bases, with 13 bases between them. The germline gives CDR1 SGHVS, CDR2 FNYEAQ. In DNA, the CDR3 is TGTGCCAGCAGCAAAACGTGGGCGGATAATTCACCCCTCCACTTT. It specifies CASSKTWADNSPLHF.

The rearrangement joins TRBV7-2 to TRBJ1-5, with D unclear. The germline V and J ends were trimmed by 4 bases and 1 base, with 5 bases remaining between them. The CDR3 has 13 residues. Germline CDR1 SGHTA, CDR2 FQGNSA. This chain's CDR3 is CASSSMSNQPQHF. The CDR3 DNA is TGTGCCAGCAGCTCGATGAGCAATCAGCCCCAGCATTTT.

This clone was recorded only once. The chain links TRBV5-1 to TRBJ2-5, with TRBD2 identical over 11 bases. Unmatched junction bases numbered 5, after V lost 0 bases and J lost 1 base. Germline CDR1 SGHRS, CDR2 YFSETQ. The CDR3 runs 17 residues. CDR3 nucleotide sequence: TGCGCCAGCAGCTTGGGTGGACTAGCGGGTTTCCAAGAGACCCAGTACTTC. It translates to CASSLGGLAGFQETQYF.

The V and J genes are TRBV2 and TRBJ2-6, with 8 bases matching TRBD1. Germline assignment: CDR1 SNHLY and CDR2 FYNNEI. The CDR3 has 16 amino acids. J lost 4 bases, V lost 2 bases, and 4 bases had no gene match. CDR3 nucleotide sequence: TGTGCCAGCAGTGAACAGGGGGCGTCCGGGGCCAACGTCCTGACTTTC. Amino acids: CASSEQGASGANVLTF.

V usage is TRBV10-3 and J usage is TRBJ2-7; a weak D match, TRBD1 (6 bases). CDR1 and CDR2 from the germline V gene are ENHRY and SYGVKD. The CDR3 covers 18 residues. V shed 3 bases and J shed 0 bases, with 21 bases lying between them. CDR3: CAISESKTTDRVSYEQYF. The CDR3 DNA reads as TGTGCCATCAGTGAATCCAAAACCACGGACAGAGTCTCCTACGAGCAGTACTTC.

The chain has TRBV7-9 and TRBJ2-7, with D maybe TRBD2 (6 bases). The germline CDR1 and CDR2 sequences are SEHNR and FQNEAQ (reference sequence). CDR3 length equals 15 residues. Trimming removed 5 bases at V and 4 bases at J, with 18 bases between. The CDR3 region has the DNA TGTGCCAGCAGCATAGGGACTCTAGGCATTTACGAGCAGTACTTC. The encoded protein is CASSIGTLGIYEQYF.

The rearrangement links TRBV5-4 to TRBJ2-3; a possible D gene is TRBD2 (6 bases). The V gene's germline CDR1 is SGHNT and CDR2 YYREEE (reference sequence). The CDR3 covers 14 residues. Trimming took off 1 base at V and 5 bases at J, with 11 bases between the two ends. The CDR3 DNA reads as TGTGCCAGCAGCTTGTCGGGGGAAGGAGATACGCAGTATTTT. This codes for CASSLSGEGDTQYF.

The rearrangement uses TRBV14 and TRBJ2-1; no firm D call. The CDR3 is 18 amino acids. CDR1 is SGHDN and CDR2 is FVKESK in the germline V gene. Trimming took 1 base from V and 0 from J, leaving 16 bases between them. The DNA of the CDR3 is TGTGCCAGCAGCCAAGCGATTTGGTCAAAGAGCTCCTACAATGAGCAGTTCTTC. Residues: CASSQAIWSKSSYNEQFF.

CDR3 in amino acids: CASSWGAATQYF. The DNA of the CDR3 is TGTGCCAGCAGCTGGGGCGCCGCTACGCAGTATTTT. The V call is TRBV13, the J call TRBJ2-3; maybe TRBD1 (5 bases). V lost 4 bases, J lost 8 bases, and 10 bases lay in between. Germline V gives CDR1 PRHDT, CDR2 FYEKMQ (reference sequence). The CDR3 has 12 residues.

The chain combines TRBV10-2 with TRBJ2-3, with D hard to call. V dropped 7 bases and J dropped 0 bases, with 5 bases sitting between them. The CDR3 is made up of 12 amino acids. Germline V CDR1 and CDR2: WSHSY, SAAADI. CDR3 in DNA: TGCGCCAGCACGTCTAGCACAGATACGCAGTATTTT. This encodes CASTSSTDTQYF.

This clone was observed a few times. The V gene is TRBV5-4, the J gene TRBJ2-5, with D perhaps matching TRBD1 (7 bases). Looked up from germline, CDR1 is SGHNT and CDR2 is YYREEE (reference sequence). The CDR3 consists of 12 residues. V dropped 3 bases and J dropped 5 bases, with 8 bases sitting between them. This CDR3 reads CASSSGGETQYF. The CDR3 DNA reads TGTGCCAGCAGCTCAGGGGGGGAGACCCAGTACTTC.

Here the CDR3 reads CATSAQDRGLNEQFF. DNA for the CDR3: TGTGCCACCAGCGCCCAGGACAGGGGGCTCAATGAGCAGTTCTTC. This chain links TRBV15 with TRBJ2-1; 11 nucleotides agree with TRBD1. J was trimmed by 6 bases and V by 5 bases; bases with no gene match: 6. CDR1 and CDR2 from the germline V gene are LNHNV and YYDKDF (reference sequence). The CDR3 is made up of 15 amino acids.

The rearrangement links TRBV6-5 to TRBJ2-3, with D perhaps TRBD2 (5 bases). Per the germline V gene, CDR1 is MNHEY and CDR2 is SVGAGI. The CDR3 is made up of 14 amino acids. V was trimmed by 3 bases and J by 2 bases, leaving 9 bases between them. CDR3: CASSYLALTDTQYF. CDR3 DNA: TGTGCCAGCAGTTATCTAGCCCTCACAGATACGCAGTATTTT.

The chain combines TRBV7-9 with TRBJ1-1; 9 nucleotides line up with TRBD1. This CDR3 is 13 amino acids long. V was pared by 5 bases and J by 8 bases, with 6 bases of the junction left unmatched. Germline-derived CDR1 and CDR2 are SEHNR and FQNEAQ (reference sequence). This CDR3 reads CASSIDRGWEAFF. Written as DNA, the CDR3 is TGTGCCAGCAGCATCGACAGGGGGTGGGAAGCTTTCTTT.

This clone was seen repeatedly, ten times or more. This sequence joins TRBV28 and TRBJ1-5; maybe TRBD1 (6 bases). The V end was cut by 7 bases, the J end by 1 base, with 14 bases between. The CDR3 contains 15 residues. Per the germline V gene, CDR1 is MDHEN and CDR2 is SYDVKM. The CDR3 region has the DNA TGTGCCAGCACCCACGGGGGGGCGAGCAATCAGCCCCAGCATTTT. This codes for CASTHGGASNQPQHF.